The rows below give T cell receptor beta chains drawn from one sample of a study of blood T cell repertoires in COVID-19. The table came from immunoSEQ multiplex PCR; TCRdb's copy has only in-frame clones and leaves some out. The sample holds more than 250,000 clones, roughly 85% seen once. The sequencing input was peripheral blood. These receptors were obtained from a man between 50 and 59 years old with active or convalescent COVID-19. Both conserved end residues are part of each CDR3. Each record gives: D gene, clone size, J gene, V gene, CDR3 protein, CDR3 DNA. A D gene is named only where the DNA matches it firmly. Where a row states a size, it is once, few, many or the class of an expanded clone; other rows omit it.

>TRBD1|-|TRBJ1-1|TRBV7-8
CASSSDRGITEAFF
TGTGCCAGCAGCTCCGACAGGGGGATTACTGAAGCTTTCTTT
>-|-|TRBJ2-7|TRBV15
CATSRDVRGNSEQYF
TGTGCCACCAGCAGAGATGTCAGGGGAAACTCCGAGCAGTACTTC
>TRBD2|once|TRBJ2-7|TRBV28
CASSLAAGGPSSYEQYF
TGTGCCAGCAGTTTAGCAGCGGGGGGCCCGAGCTCCTACGAGCAGTACTTC
>TRBD1|-|TRBJ1-1|TRBV25-1
CASRRPGTGNTEAFF
TGTGCCAGCAGACGTCCCGGGACAGGGAACACTGAAGCTTTCTTT
>-|-|TRBJ2-7|TRBV18
CASSPGGNEQYF
TGTGCCAGCTCACCAGGGGGGAACGAGCAGTACTTC
>TRBD2|-|TRBJ2-2|TRBV28
CASRAGGNTGELFF
TGTGCCAGCAGGGCGGGAGGGAACACCGGGGAGCTGTTTTTT
>TRBD2|-|TRBJ2-1|TRBV6-2/TRBV6-3
CASSYSHQLAGGYNEQFF
TGTGCCAGCAGTTACTCTCACCAACTAGCGGGAGGTTACAATGAGCAGTTCTTC
>-|-|TRBJ2-3|TRBV6-4
CASSPKGSDTQYF
TGTGCCAGCAGTCCAAAGGGGTCGGATACGCAGTATTTT
>-|few|TRBJ1-5|TRBV6-5
CASSQGSQPQHF
TGTGCCAGCAGTCAGGGAAGTCAGCCCCAGCATTTT
>-|-|TRBJ1-4|TRBV7-9
CASSLAGEVQKLFF
TGTGCCAGCAGCTTAGCGGGAGAGGTACAAAAACTGTTTTTT
>TRBD1|-|TRBJ2-1|TRBV19
CASRWTGGTVEQFF
TGTGCCAGTAGATGGACAGGGGGGACTGTTGAGCAGTTCTTC
>TRBD2|-|TRBJ2-1|TRBV3-1/TRBV3-2
CASSQDRGLAGGQGRYNEQFF
TGTGCCAGCAGCCAAGACAGGGGACTAGCGGGAGGGCAAGGAAGGTACAATGAGCAGTTCTTC
>-|-|TRBJ1-1|TRBV20-1
CSASFARQNTEAFF
TGCAGTGCTAGTTTTGCCCGACAGAACACTGAAGCTTTCTTT
>-|-|TRBJ1-1|TRBV6-5
CASSLQKNTEAFF
TGTGCCAGCAGTTTACAGAAGAACACTGAAGCTTTCTTT
>-|-|TRBJ1-1|TRBV28
CASTTRGRQAFF
TGTGCCAGCACCACCCGGGGGAGGCAAGCTTTCTTT
>-|-|TRBJ2-1|TRBV12-3/TRBV12-4
CASMGSSYNEQFF
TGTGCCAGCATGGGGAGCTCCTACAATGAGCAGTTCTTC
>-|-|TRBJ2-3|TRBV28
CASSFQGTDTQYF
TGTGCCAGCAGTTTCCAGGGAACAGATACGCAGTATTTT
>-|-|TRBJ1-2|TRBV6-5
CASSYSVLNYAGYTF
TGTGCCAGCAGTTACTCGGTACTTAACTATGCAGGCTACACCTTC
>-|-|TRBJ2-2|TRBV20-1
CSASPGWVAGELFF
TGCAGTGCTAGTCCAGGTTGGGTCGCCGGGGAGCTGTTTTTT
>-|-|TRBJ1-1|TRBV6-1
CASSEVTLSIEAFF
TGTGCCAGCAGTGAGGTCACTTTGAGCATTGAAGCTTTCTTT
>-|-|TRBJ1-2|TRBV9
CASTELGAGIYGYTF
TGTGCCAGCACCGAACTGGGGGCCGGAATTTATGGCTACACCTTC
>-|few|TRBJ2-1|TRBV7-9
CASSLGVDEQFF
TGTGCCAGCAGCTTAGGAGTGGATGAGCAGTTCTTC
>TRBD2|-|TRBJ2-1|TRBV9
CASSVGGGYNEQFF
TGTGCCAGCAGCGTAGGGGGAGGGTACAATGAGCAGTTCTTC
>-|-|TRBJ2-5|TRBV7-6
CASSLFGRETQYF
TGTGCCAGCAGCTTATTCGGTCGGGAGACCCAGTACTTC
>TRBD1|-|TRBJ2-4|TRBV10-3
CAISESEDRQGNIQYF
TGTGCCATCAGTGAGTCTGAGGACAGGCAGGGAAACATTCAGTACTTC
>TRBD2|-|TRBJ2-1|TRBV29-1
CSVEGLASEQFF
TGCAGCGTTGAGGGACTAGCCTCCGAGCAGTTCTTC
>-|-|TRBJ2-7|TRBV19
CASSIQGASEQYF
TGTGCCAGTAGTATACAGGGCGCGTCCGAGCAGTACTTC
>-|-|TRBJ2-1|TRBV5-1
CASSLYPENEQFF
TGCGCCAGCAGCTTGTATCCCGAGAATGAGCAGTTCTTC
>-|-|TRBJ1-5|TRBV6-5
CASSYPADGQPQHF
TGTGCCAGCAGTTACCCTGCGGATGGACAGCCCCAGCATTTT
>-|once|TRBJ2-7|TRBV27
CASSFMGGEQYF
TGTGCCAGCAGTTTTATGGGAGGCGAGCAGTACTTC
>-|-|TRBJ2-4|TRBV20-1
CSASSILAKNIQYF
TGCAGTGCTAGTTCGATACTAGCCAAAAACATTCAGTACTTC
>-|-|TRBJ2-3|TRBV11-3
CASSLASSTDTQYF
TGTGCCAGCAGCTTAGCCAGTAGCACAGATACGCAGTATTTT
>-|once|TRBJ2-2|TRBV11-2
CASSTKPVNPHTGELFF
TGTGCCAGCAGCACTAAACCGGTCAACCCCCACACCGGGGAGCTGTTTTTT
>TRBD1|-|TRBJ1-2|TRBV28
CASSIPTGGNYGYTF
TGTGCCAGCAGTATACCGACAGGGGGGAACTATGGCTACACCTTC
>-|few|TRBJ2-5|TRBV4-1
CASSQGPMGQGETQYF
TGCGCCAGCAGCCAAGGTCCGATGGGGCAGGGTGAGACCCAGTACTTC
>-|-|TRBJ2-1|TRBV24-1
CATSDPRAGMDNEQFF
TGTGCCACCAGTGACCCACGTGCAGGGATGGACAATGAGCAGTTCTTC
>TRBD1|-|TRBJ1-3|TRBV4-1
CASSQATTGARGNTIYF
TGCGCCAGCAGCCAAGCCACCACAGGGGCTCGTGGAAACACCATATATTTT
>TRBD1|-|TRBJ1-2|TRBV28
CASSPRQGSSNYGYTF
TGTGCCAGCAGCCCTAGACAGGGGAGTTCTAACTATGGCTACACCTTC
>TRBD2|-|TRBJ2-1|TRBV27
CASSLAGGPTNEQFF
TGTGCCAGCAGTTTAGCGGGAGGGCCGACGAATGAGCAGTTCTTC
>TRBD2|-|TRBJ2-3|TRBV29-1
CSVGHGGVTDTQYF
TGCAGCGTCGGACACGGGGGGGTCACAGATACGCAGTATTTT
>TRBD1|-|TRBJ2-6|TRBV6-2/TRBV6-3
CASSSDRGRPGANVLTF
TGTGCCAGCAGTTCGGACAGGGGGCGACCGGGGGCCAACGTCCTGACTTTC
>-|-|TRBJ1-2|TRBV19
CASSIDRGAYGYTF
TGTGCCAGTAGTATAGATCGCGGGGCCTATGGCTACACCTTC
>TRBD1|-|TRBJ1-6|TRBV19
CASHPTGTGNSPLHF
TGTGCCAGCCATCCAACCGGGACAGGGAATTCACCCCTCCACTTT
>-|-|TRBJ1-1|TRBV30
CAWALRQNTEAFF
TGTGCCTGGGCTCTGAGACAGAACACTGAAGCTTTCTTT
>TRBD1|-|TRBJ2-7|TRBV9
CASSVEGQGEGYEQYF
TGTGCCAGCAGCGTAGAGGGGCAGGGGGAAGGATACGAGCAGTACTTC
>-|once|TRBJ2-1|TRBV20-1
CSASSFDSISYNEQFF
TGCAGTGCCAGTAGTTTCGATAGTATCTCCTACAATGAGCAGTTCTTC
>TRBD2|-|TRBJ2-1|TRBV9
CASSAASLAGSYNEQFF
TGTGCCAGCAGCGCCGCCTCTCTAGCGGGGAGCTACAATGAGCAGTTCTTC
>TRBD1|-|TRBJ2-7|TRBV30
CASTGVGSYEQYF
TGTGCCTCGACAGGGGTCGGTTCCTACGAGCAGTACTTC
>-|once|TRBJ1-3|TRBV5-6
CASSPGHDGNTIYF
TGTGCCAGCAGTCCAGGGCACGACGGAAACACCATATATTTT
>TRBD1|few|TRBJ1-5|TRBV6-5
CASRRDRGSNQPQHF
TGTGCCAGCAGGAGGGACAGGGGGAGCAATCAGCCCCAGCATTTT
>-|-|TRBJ1-1|TRBV2
CASMIAGNTEAFF
TGTGCCAGCATGATTGCAGGGAACACTGAAGCTTTCTTT
>TRBD1|-|TRBJ2-7|TRBV2
CASSPDRWLEQYF
TGTGCCAGCAGCCCGGACAGGTGGTTGGAGCAGTACTTC
>-|-|TRBJ2-6|TRBV20-1
CSASNPSGANVLTF
TGCAGTGCTAGTAATCCCTCCGGGGCCAACGTCCTGACTTTC
>TRBD2|-|TRBJ2-7|TRBV6-2/TRBV6-3
CASSLAELYEQYF
TGTGCCAGCAGCCTAGCGGAGCTATACGAGCAGTACTTC
>-|-|TRBJ1-1|TRBV5-1
CASSLTGERYTEAFF
TGCGCCAGCAGCTTGACGGGGGAGAGGTACACTGAAGCTTTCTTT
>-|-|TRBJ1-2|TRBV28
CASSPILGSYGYTF
TGTGCCAGCAGTCCGATTCTCGGGAGTTATGGCTACACCTTC
>-|-|TRBJ2-6|TRBV7-9
CASTPTGTSGANVLTF
TGTGCCAGCACACCTACGGGGACTTCTGGGGCCAACGTCCTGACTTTC
>TRBD1|-|TRBJ1-4|TRBV5-1
CASSRAGDRATNEKLFF
TGCGCCAGCAGTCGAGCCGGGGACAGAGCAACTAATGAAAAACTGTTTTTT
>-|-|TRBJ2-1|TRBV5-4
CASSLNRLIQGNEQFF
TGTGCCAGCAGCTTGAATCGGTTAATCCAGGGGAATGAGCAGTTCTTC
>TRBD1|-|TRBJ2-1|TRBV4-1
CASSHSRDRENNEQFF
TGCGCCAGCAGCCATTCAAGGGACAGGGAAAACAATGAGCAGTTCTTC